Below are 10 T cell receptor beta chains sequenced from a single sample in a study of blood T cell repertoires in COVID-19. The method was immunoSEQ multiplex PCR; TCRdb's version includes in-frame clones alone and lacks a portion of them. Of about 130,000 clones listed, about four fifths are singletons. The specimen was peripheral blood. These receptors all come from a woman aged 80 or over with acute or convalescent COVID-19.

This sequence joins TRBV5-6 and TRBJ2-7; 8 nucleotides agree with TRBD1. The V and J ends lost 4 bases and 3 bases, in that order; junction bases with no gene match: 9. This CDR3 has 15 residues. Germline loops: CDR1 SGHDT, CDR2 YYEEEE. CDR3 DNA sequence: TGTGCCAGCAGCCTGGACAGGGATCGGTACTACGAGCAGTACTTC. This sequence encodes CASSLDRDRYYEQYF.

This chain joins TRBV27 and TRBJ2-7, with D possibly TRBD1 on 6 matching bases. The V end lost 7 bases, the J end lost 1 base, and 17 bases lay between the germline ends. This CDR3 spans 15 amino acids. Looked up from germline, CDR1 is MNHEY and CDR2 is SMNVEV (reference sequence). The CDR3 spells CASNPGQRNSYEQYF. The CDR3 bases are TGTGCCAGCAATCCCGGACAGCGGAATTCCTACGAGCAGTACTTC.

V is TRBV6-5 and J is TRBJ2-7; 10 bases are a match to TRBD1. CDR3 length: 14 amino acids. V was clipped by 4 bases and J by 6 bases; unmatched bases: 6. The germline gives CDR1 MNHEY, CDR2 SVGAGI. The CDR3 DNA sequence: TGTGCCAGCAGTTTTGGACAGGGGGTTATCGAGCAGTACTTC. It is translated as CASSFGQGVIEQYF.

The chain uses TRBV21-1 and TRBJ1-4. TRBV21-1 is tagged as a pseudogene. The CDR3 spans 14 residues. The CDR3 here is CASSKGALNEKLFF. In nucleotides, the CDR3 is TGTGCCAGCAGCAAAGGAGCGCTTAATGAAAAACTGTTTTTT.

The chain combines TRBV5-6 with TRBJ2-1, with 8 bases that match TRBD1. Germline-derived CDR1 and CDR2 are SGHDT and YYEEEE. This CDR3 spans 13 amino acids. V lost 3 bases, J lost 8 bases, and 4 bases stayed unmatched. The DNA for the CDR3 is TGTGCCAGCAGCTCGACAGGGGTCGATGAGCAGTTCTTC. Translation gives CASSSTGVDEQFF.

The chain employs TRBV3-1 (or the pseudogene TRBV3-2) and TRBJ1-1; D unresolved. This CDR3 has 13 residues. Germline-derived CDR1 and CDR2 are LGHDT and YNNKEL (reference sequence). V was cut by 3 bases and J by 3 bases, with 8 bases left in between. The CDR3 region has the DNA TGTGCCAGCAGCCAGGCCGGGGACACTGAAGCTTTCTTT. It encodes CASSQAGDTEAFF.

V and J are TRBV2 and TRBJ1-2; the match to TRBD1 covers 7 bases. The V segment lost 10 bases and the J segment 6 bases; nucleotides outside the gene matches: 8. This CDR3 contains 12 residues. CDR1 is SNHLY and CDR2 is FYNNEI in the germline V gene. The CDR3 reads CATSDRAHGYTF. DNA of the CDR3: TGTGCCACATCCGACAGGGCCCATGGCTACACCTTC.

V and J are TRBV30 and TRBJ1-5; D possibly corresponds to TRBD1 (6 bases). V lost 0 bases and J lost 5, with 11 bases in between. Germline V gene lookup returns CDR1 GTSNPN and CDR2 SVGIG (reference sequence). The CDR3 has 14 amino acids. In nucleotides, the CDR3 is TGTGCCTGGAGTGTAGGGACATTCGATCAGCCCCAGCATTTT. The encoded protein is CAWSVGTFDQPQHF. Combining the CDR3 with reference TRBV30 and TRBJ1-5 gives the whole variable domain SQTIHQWPATLVQPVGSPLSLECTVEGTSNPNLYWYRQAAGRGLQLLFYSVGIGQISSEVPQNLSASRPQDRQFILSSKKLLLSDSGFYLCAWSVGTFDQPQHFGDGTRLSIL.

The chain couples TRBV18 to TRBJ1-3; D unresolved. The CDR3 is made up of 16 amino acids. The V gene's germline CDR1 is KGHSH and CDR2 LQKENI. V lost 0 bases to trimming and J lost 0 bases, with 9 bases between them. The CDR3: CASSPPVSVSGNTIYF. The DNA for the CDR3 is TGTGCCAGCTCACCACCGGTGTCAGTCTCTGGAAACACCATATATTTT.

This CDR3 reads CATSQGGAYGYTF. The CDR3 DNA sequence: TGTGCCACCTCTCAGGGGGGCGCTTATGGCTACACCTTC. The chain uses TRBV19 and TRBJ1-2; 7 bases agree with TRBD1. Germline CDR1 and CDR2: LNHDA and SQIVND (reference sequence). V dropped 10 bases and J dropped 5; count of bases not matched to a gene: 10. The CDR3 is 13 residues long.